This T cell receptor beta chain originates from a study of glioma-infiltrating T cells. Per germline, CDR1 SGHNT and CDR2 YYREEE (reference sequence). The CDR3 runs 16 residues. V lost 4 bases to trimming and J lost 6 bases; unmatched junction nucleotides: 11. Amplification of TCR alpha and beta CDR3 regions from RNA used iRepertoire nested multiplex PCR. Input was about 100-450 ng of tissue mRNA or PBMC total RNA. Each CDR3 protein is one row after TCRdb ran MiXCR on the multiplex PCR reads. This table has approximately 89,000 distinct CDR3 sequences, about 25% appearing once. This clonotype showed up just a few times. The antigen is undetermined. Overall study results and limits: Non-neoplastic patients had below-expected tissue-blood divergence, while all gliomas exceeded expectation.

The sequence was obtained from a human donor with low-grade glioma or glioblastoma, undergoing nonglioma brain surgery, or in good health (not recorded which). This rearrangement joins TRBV5-4 to TRBJ2-1; 9 nucleotides match TRBD1. The sequencing sample was made of glioma tissue, nonneoplastic brain tissue, or PBMCs (not recorded which). The CDR3 coding sequence is TGTGCCAGCAGCCCACGGGGACAGGGTGTGTCCAATGAGCAGTTCTTC. This sequence encodes CASSPRGQGVSNEQFF.